This T cell receptor (beta chain) was obtained from a study of blood T cell repertoires in COVID-19. As for the study in general: Sources were T cells, B-cell-depleted T cells, or PBMCs; the material itself was cDNA or gDNA.

The authors' processing: Quantification of nucleated cells was approximated via reference gene primer amplification. Measured with immunoSEQ multiplex PCR; TCRdb has only the in-frame clones, and not every one. The V and J calls and the clone size are those of that table, but D and trimming were determined from the DNA. The table has 240,000 or so clones, about 86% seen once. Participants came from around 25 US areas, aged roughly 18 to 95 years. The CDR3 has 15 amino acids. V was clipped by 4 bases and J by 7 bases; unmatched bases: 9. Germline CDR1 is SNHLY and CDR2 is FYNNEI. This clonotype was obtained from a middle-aged woman with acute COVID-19. The sequenced sample consisted of PBMCs or T cells enriched from blood (not recorded which). This chain connects TRBV2 to TRBJ1-5, with 8 bases identical to TRBD1. Here the CDR3 reads CASSGQGFFQQPQHF. DNA of the CDR3: TGTGCCAGCAGTGGACAGGGGTTTTTTCAACAGCCCCAGCATTTT.